This record concerns one T cell receptor (beta chain) sequence. This sample was included in a study of long-term antiretroviral therapy in people with HIV. The V segment lost 3 bases and the J segment 4 bases; nucleotides outside the gene matches: 8. The CDR3 is 15 amino acids. Germline V gene lookup returns CDR1 LGHNA and CDR2 YSLEER. Researchers report immunoSEQ v3.0 was run at survey level. Libraries were prepared by immunoSEQ multiplex PCR; TCRdb keeps only in-frame clonotypes and omits some of them. The sample lists fewer than 20,000 clones, 90% to 95% occurring once. The material was unsorted PBMCs, obtained 6 to 6.5 years after starting antiretroviral therapy. The chain employs TRBV4-3 and TRBJ1-1, with 7 bases matching TRBD1. This sequence originates from a woman between 45 and 65 years old with HIV. The chain's CDR3 is CASSQSRGHSTEAFF. The CDR3 DNA follows: TGCGCCAGCAGCCAGTCTAGGGGGCATAGCACTGAAGCTTTCTTT.